The TCR beta chain under discussion was sequenced for a study of blood T cell repertoires in COVID-19. Trimming shortened V by 6 bases and J by 4 bases, and 18 bases separated the two germline ends. In germline, CDR1 is MNHEY, CDR2 SVGAGI. This CDR3 is 15 amino acids long. Some clones are missing from TCRdb's copy, which holds only in-frame ones; the method was immunoSEQ multiplex PCR. The sample includes fewer than 350,000 clones, approximately 83% of them seen just once. This clone was detected once. The chain combines TRBV6-5 with TRBJ1-2, with a weak D call TRBD1 (5 bases). This clonotype was obtained from a woman between 40 and 55 years old with acute COVID-19. Sequencing was done on a sample of PBMCs or T cells enriched from blood (not recorded which). As DNA, the CDR3 is TGTGCCAGCAGCTATATGATTCAGGGATCCTATGGCTACACCTTC. It encodes CASSYMIQGSYGYTF.